The 20 T cell receptor beta chains below all came from one sample that was sequenced in a study of blood T cell repertoires in COVID-19. Using immunoSEQ multiplex PCR, the repertoire was profiled, and TCRdb retains in-frame clones only, with some absent. The sample consists of roughly 430,000 clones, roughly 90% of them appearing once. Material: PBMCs or T cells enriched from blood (not recorded which). The receptors shown here come from a woman aged 18-29 years who had been exposed to COVID-19.

This clone was detected a few times. CDR3: CASSQVGGVGQYF. CDR3 in DNA: TGCGCCAGCAGCCAAGTAGGGGGTGTGGGGCAGTACTTC. The rearrangement joins TRBV4-1 to TRBJ2-7; weak D call: TRBD1 (6 bases). V was pared by 1 base and J by 9 bases, with 13 bases between. The CDR3 spans 13 residues. Germline V gives CDR1 MGHRA, CDR2 YSYEKL.

This clone was counted only a few times. The chain uses TRBV29-1 and TRBJ2-2, with D perhaps TRBD2 (6 bases). Trimming removed 5 bases from V and 1 base from J, with 11 bases in between. CDR1 is SQVTM and CDR2 is ANQGSEA in the germline V gene. The CDR3 covers 14 residues. DNA for the CDR3: TGCAGCGTTCGAGGACTACAGAACACCGGGGAGCTGTTTTTT. Amino acids: CSVRGLQNTGELFF.

The chain joins TRBV4-1 to TRBJ1-2, with D possibly TRBD1 on 5 matching bases. V lost 0 bases and J 1 base, leaving 9 bases between the germline ends. This CDR3 comprises 15 residues. Germline CDR1 reads MGHRA; CDR2 reads YSYEKL. In DNA form, the CDR3 reads TGCGCCAGCAGCCAAGATGGGGGACTTAACTATGGCTACACCTTC. This encodes CASSQDGGLNYGYTF.

The rearrangement uses TRBV14 and TRBJ2-1, with 8 bases fitting TRBD2. The junction had 6 bases not matched to a gene; V was cut back by 1 base and J by 4 bases. Germline V CDR1 and CDR2: SGHDN, FVKESK. The CDR3 is 16 amino acids. CDR3 amino acids: CASSQAGGGPYNEQFF. Here the CDR3 DNA reads TGTGCCAGCAGCCAAGCCGGCGGGGGGCCTTACAATGAGCAGTTCTTC.

V usage is TRBV28 and J usage is TRBJ2-3; 12 bases are a match to TRBD2. There are 15 residues in the CDR3. Germline V gene data show CDR1 as MDHEN and CDR2 as SYDVKM. Trimming took 5 bases from V and 6 from J; bases not matched to a gene: 6. The CDR3 DNA reads TGTGCCAGCAGTCCCCGACTAGCGGGAGTGGATACGCAGTATTTT. This codes for CASSPRLAGVDTQYF.

The rearrangement links TRBV3-1 (or the pseudogene TRBV3-2) to TRBJ2-5; maybe TRBD2 (5 bases). CDR1 LGHDT and CDR2 YNNKEL come from the germline V gene (reference sequence). The V gene lost 4 bases and the J gene lost 4 bases, with 16 bases spanning the gap. The CDR3 covers 15 residues. CDR3 protein: CASSLAPGGGETQYF. DNA of the CDR3: TGTGCCAGCAGCCTTGCCCCGGGCGGAGGAGAGACCCAGTACTTC.

The chain carries TRBV11-1 and TRBJ2-7; 9 bases fit TRBD1. The germline CDR1 and CDR2 sequences are SGHAT and FQDESV (reference sequence). V trimming: 5 bases; J trimming: 2 bases; junction bases outside the gene matches: 10. The CDR3 sequence is 16 residues long. CDR3 in DNA: TGTGCCAGCAGCCCCGCCAAAGGACAGGGGCCCTACGAGCAGTACTTC. It yields the protein CASSPAKGQGPYEQYF.

The genes are TRBV5-1 and TRBJ1-5; the match to TRBD1 covers 9 bases. Germline trimming cut 5 bases from V and 4 bases from J; bases unmatched to any gene: 7. The germline gives CDR1 SGHRS, CDR2 YFSETQ. The CDR3 length is 15 residues. For the CDR3, the DNA is TGCGCCAGCAGAACTACAGGGGGCCGGAATCAGCCCCAGCATTTT. Translating it yields CASRTTGGRNQPQHF.

This sequence joins TRBV6-2 or TRBV6-3 and TRBJ2-1, with D possibly matching TRBD2 (5 bases). V lost 5 bases to trimming and J lost 3 bases, with 11 bases between them. The CDR3 consists of 14 residues. Germline lookup yields CDR1 MNHEY and CDR2 SVGEGT. CDR3 nucleotide sequence: TGTGCCAGCAGTCGCGGACTGGTCTACAATGAGCAGTTCTTC. This encodes CASSRGLVYNEQFF.

There are a few counts of this clone. The rearrangement links TRBV4-1 to TRBJ1-5; 7 bases fit TRBD1. Germline V gene lookup returns CDR1 MGHRA and CDR2 YSYEKL. CDR3 length: 14 amino acids. The V gene end was trimmed by 3 bases and the J gene end by 3 bases; junction bases not matched to a gene: 2. CDR3 in amino acids: CASSHGQANQPQHF. The CDR3 nucleotides are TGCGCCAGCAGCCATGGACAGGCCAATCAGCCCCAGCATTTT.

The chain is built from TRBV9 and TRBJ1-5; D might be TRBD1 (6 bases). V was pared by 2 bases and J by 6 bases, with 12 bases between. In germline, CDR1 is SGDLS, CDR2 YYNGEE. The CDR3 is 14 residues long. The CDR3 loop is CASSVGDTGQPQHF. In DNA form, the CDR3 reads TGTGCCAGCAGCGTGGGGGACACCGGTCAGCCCCAGCATTTT.

This clone has just one count. The chain uses TRBV27 and TRBJ1-6; a possible D gene is TRBD1 (6 bases). Trimming removed 5 bases at V and 1 base at J, with 12 bases between. Germline V gene data show CDR1 as MNHEY and CDR2 as SMNVEV (reference sequence). This CDR3 is built from 16 residues. The CDR3: CASSGGGGSYNSPLHF. The CDR3 bases are TGTGCCAGCAGTGGGGGGGGCGGGTCCTATAATTCACCCCTCCACTTT.

This rearrangement joins TRBV7-3 to TRBJ1-5; TRBD1 might be the D (6 bases). This CDR3 comprises 16 residues. The germline V and J ends were trimmed by 0 bases and 5 bases, with 14 bases remaining between them. Germline values: CDR1 SGHTA, CDR2 FQGTGA. The CDR3 DNA reads as TGTGCCAGCAGCTTAACGGGGGCAGGGAGGGATCAGCCCCAGCATTTT. This codes for CASSLTGAGRDQPQHF.

This chain uses TRBV7-2 with TRBJ2-1; 8 bases agree with TRBD2. Germline CDR1 reads SGHTA; CDR2 reads FQGNSA. Losses at the gene ends were 5 bases for V and 4 bases for J; bases not matched to a gene: 7. The length of the CDR3 is 15 residues. The CDR3 is CASSALAGVYNEQFF. The CDR3 bases are TGTGCCAGCAGCGCCCTAGCGGGCGTATACAATGAGCAGTTCTTC. The variable domain in full, completed from reference TRBV7-2 and TRBJ2-1, reads GAGVSQSPSNKVTEKGKDVELRCDPISGHTALYWYRQSLGQGLEFLIYFQGNSAPDKSGLPSDRFSAERTGGSVSTLTIQRTQQEDSAVYLCASSALAGVYNEQFFGPGTRLTVL.

V usage is TRBV11-1 and J usage is TRBJ2-1; TRBD1 aligns across 10 bases. Germline lookup yields CDR1 SGHAT and CDR2 FQDESV (reference sequence). Losses at the gene ends were 5 bases for V and 4 bases for J; bases not matched to a gene: 8. This CDR3 is built from 16 residues. The chain's CDR3 is CASSPTGGRPYNEQFF. The CDR3 DNA is TGTGCCAGCAGCCCGACAGGGGGCCGACCTTACAATGAGCAGTTCTTC.

The V gene is TRBV28, the J gene TRBJ1-1; D gene ambiguous. The CDR3 covers 14 residues. V was trimmed by 1 base and J by 3 bases, leaving 9 bases between them. CDR1 is MDHEN and CDR2 is SYDVKM in the germline V gene. The CDR3 bases are TGTGCCAGCAGTTTATTTAGCCTTTACACTGAAGCTTTCTTT. Protein sequence: CASSLFSLYTEAFF. The full variable domain, with the rest looked up from reference TRBV28 and TRBJ1-1, is DVKVTQSSRYLVKRTGEKVFLECVQDMDHENMFWYRQDPGLGLRLIYFSYDVKMKEKGDIPEGYSVSREKKERFSLILESASTNQTSMYLCASSLFSLYTEAFFGQGTRLTVV.

Only a few counts were recorded for this clone. The genes are TRBV4-3 and TRBJ2-3; 7 nucleotides line up with TRBD2. CDR1 is LGHNA, CDR2 YSLEER, per germline. This CDR3 is 16 amino acids long. Trimming removed 0 bases from V and 6 bases from J; junction bases left unmatched: 9. This CDR3 is CASSQEGAGPWDTQYF. For the CDR3, the DNA is TGCGCCAGCAGCCAAGAGGGAGCGGGGCCGTGGGATACGCAGTATTTT.

The CDR3 spells CASSPGTGDAEAFF. CDR3 DNA: TGCGCCAGCAGCCCCGGGACAGGGGATGCTGAAGCTTTCTTT. The chain carries TRBV4-3 and TRBJ1-1; 10 bases map to TRBD1. The ends lost 4 bases at V and 6 bases at J; junction bases unmatched: 5. The CDR3 is 14 amino acids. The V gene's germline CDR1 is LGHNA and CDR2 YSLEER.

A single count supports this clone. The chain uses TRBV24-1 and TRBJ2-1; TRBD1 agrees at 8 bases. The CDR3 extends over 15 amino acids. The V segment lost 5 bases and the J segment 6 bases; nucleotides outside the gene matches: 8. CDR1 KGHDR and CDR2 SFDVKD come from the germline V gene. The CDR3 DNA follows: TGTGCCACCAGTGCAACCGGGACAGGCTTCAATGAGCAGTTCTTC. It specifies CATSATGTGFNEQFF.

The rearrangement joins TRBV7-8 to TRBJ1-6; D is unresolved. V lost 3 bases to trimming and J lost 8 bases, with 8 bases between them. The germline V gene encodes CDR1 SGHVS and CDR2 FQNEAQ. This CDR3 is built from 13 residues. DNA for the CDR3: TGTGCCAGCAGCTTCTCCGGGGATTCACCCCTCCACTTT. Residues: CASSFSGDSPLHF.